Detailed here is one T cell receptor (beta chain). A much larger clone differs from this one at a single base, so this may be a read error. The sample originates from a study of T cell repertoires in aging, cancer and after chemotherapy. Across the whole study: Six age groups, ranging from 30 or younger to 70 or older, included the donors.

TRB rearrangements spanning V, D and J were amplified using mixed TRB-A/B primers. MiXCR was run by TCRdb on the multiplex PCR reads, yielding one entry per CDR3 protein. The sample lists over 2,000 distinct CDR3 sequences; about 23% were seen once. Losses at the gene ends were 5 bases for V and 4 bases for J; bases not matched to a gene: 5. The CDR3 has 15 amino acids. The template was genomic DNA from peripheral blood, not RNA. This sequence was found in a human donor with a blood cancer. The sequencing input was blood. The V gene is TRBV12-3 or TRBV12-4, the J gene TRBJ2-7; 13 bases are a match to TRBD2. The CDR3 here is CASSPTSGGAYEQYV. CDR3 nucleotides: TGTGCCAGCAGTCCTACTAGCGGGGGGGCGTACGAGCAGTACGTC.